The T cell receptor (beta chain) described here comes from a study of T cell responses to AZD1222 COVID-19 vaccine. The study's findings and limits: The study identified only five to seven AZD1222 recipients as seropositive at baseline. Spike-specific TCR repertoires showed rising breadth and depth after two AZD1222 doses.

The repertoire was sequenced with immunoSEQ multiplex PCR; TCRdb's copy has only in-frame clones and lacks some. Its clone listing holds about 140,000 clones. Germline CDR1 KGHDR, CDR2 SFDVKD. The V end was cut by 3 bases, the J end by 0 bases, with 10 bases between. The CDR3 has 15 amino acids. Concerning this clone: Antigen: not known.

V usage is TRBV24-1 and J usage is TRBJ1-2; D unclear. What was sequenced was peripheral blood. The origin of this receptor is an adult in good health. The CDR3 nucleotides read TGTGCCACCAGTGATAAGGACGGTCCTAACTATGGCTACACCTTC. Its translation: CATSDKDGPNYGYTF.